The 11 T cell receptor beta chains below all came from one sample that was sequenced in a study of low-dose radiotherapy and immunotherapy resistance in tumors. Gene-specific TRAV and TRBV primers were used for first-strand cDNA, covering alpha and beta chains. Using a constant-region primer together with a V-primer adapter, TCRs were subjected to 15 to 25 PCR cycles of amplification. TCRdb re-called the reads with MiXCR, one entry per CDR3 protein. The sample contains about 35,000 distinct CDR3 sequences, around 21% of which appear only once. The time point is: after trial treatment. The treatment here: LDRT plus nivolumab, ipilimumab, low-dose cyclophosphamide and aspirin (RACIN trial). Sequencing was performed on PBMCs, taken after low-dose radiotherapy plus immunotherapy. The origin of the receptors is a female donor with ovarian cancer.

The chain joins TRBV5-1 to TRBJ1-2; 7 bases agree with TRBD1. The CDR3 has 17 residues. CDR1 SGHRS and CDR2 YFSETQ come from the germline V gene. Trimming took 4 bases from V and 4 from J; bases not matched to a gene: 16. CDR3 bases: TGCGCCAGCAGCAGCAAGGGGACAGCGGAACAGTTCTATGGCTACACCTTC. Translated: CASSSKGTAEQFYGYTF.

This clonotype was detected many times. The rearrangement uses TRBV6-2 or TRBV6-3 and TRBJ2-7, with 8 bases that match TRBD1. The CDR3 totals 15 residues. J was trimmed by 2 bases and V by 2 bases; bases with no gene match: 5. From germline, CDR1 is MNHEY and CDR2 SVGEGT. The CDR3 DNA follows: TGTGCCAGCAGTTACCGTGGACAGGGTCCCTACGAGCAGTACTTC. Translation: CASSYRGQGPYEQYF.

The chain employs TRBV6-1 and TRBJ2-2, with TRBD1 identical over 10 bases. The CDR3 runs 15 residues. J lost 3 bases, V lost 5 bases, and 3 bases had no gene match. Germline CDR1 is MNHNS and CDR2 is SASEGT. The CDR3 nucleotides read TGTGCCAGCAGTTACGGGACAGGGGACACCGGGGAGCTGTTTTTT. It yields the protein CASSYGTGDTGELFF.

In this sample, this clonotype turned up many times. The chain recombines TRBV30 with TRBJ2-1; D gene unclear. This CDR3 is built from 11 residues. V shed 4 bases and J shed 10 bases, with 11 bases lying between them. CDR1 and CDR2 from the germline V gene are GTSNPN and SVGIG (reference sequence). The CDR3 DNA sequence: TGTGCCTGGACTGATACCAACGAGCAGTTCTTC. It translates to CAWTDTNEQFF.

This clonotype was counted many times. The V call is TRBV7-8, the J call TRBJ2-1; D may match TRBD1 or TRBD2 (6 bases each). Germline CDR1 SGHVS, CDR2 FQNEAQ. V lost 1 base and J lost 7, with 14 bases in between. The CDR3 spans 15 residues. CDR3: CASSLVGGPGNEQFF. The DNA of the CDR3 is TGTGCCAGCAGCTTAGTAGGGGGGCCGGGTAATGAGCAGTTCTTC.

This clonotype was counted at least ten times. One end of the junction is discordant with germline, which a read error may explain. The rearrangement joins TRBV7-7 to TRBJ2-5, with D perhaps matching TRBD1 (5 bases). This CDR3 is built from 13 residues. The germline CDR1 and CDR2 sequences are SSHAT and FNYEAQ (reference sequence). The CDR3 DNA follows: TGTGCTAGCAGCCACAGGCCCCAAGAGACCCAGTACTTC. It specifies CASSHRPQETQYF.

This clonotype was detected many times. The chain recombines TRBV29-1 with TRBJ1-2; D may be TRBD1 (5 bases). CDR3 length equals 15 residues. Germline values: CDR1 SQVTM, CDR2 ANQGSEA. The V end was cut by 4 bases, the J end by 3 bases, with 18 bases between. This CDR3 is CSVGLRYRDDYGYTF. In DNA, the CDR3 is TGCAGCGTTGGTTTGAGATATCGGGACGACTATGGCTACACCTTC.

This clonotype was counted at least ten times. The chain links TRBV14 to TRBJ1-4; D possibly corresponds to TRBD1 (5 bases). The CDR3 sequence is 14 residues long. Trimming cost V 4 bases and J 7 bases, with 13 bases left between them. The germline V gene has CDR1 SGHDN and CDR2 FVKESK. Here the CDR3 reads CASSRGVVGEKLFF. The DNA of the CDR3 is TGTGCCAGCAGCCGAGGGGTGGTCGGTGAAAAACTGTTTTTT.

This clonotype was recorded at least ten times. V gene TRBV28 combines with J gene TRBJ2-1, with 9 bases identical to TRBD1. CDR3 length: 15 amino acids. Germline CDR1 MDHEN, CDR2 SYDVKM. V lost 2 bases to trimming and J lost 7 bases; unmatched junction nucleotides: 6. The DNA for the CDR3 is TGTGCCAGCAGTTTACCCGGGACAGGGTTGAATGAGCAGTTCTTC. Translation gives CASSLPGTGLNEQFF. The complete variable domain, with remaining parts taken from reference TRBV28 and TRBJ2-1, reads DVKVTQSSRYLVKRTGEKVFLECVQDMDHENMFWYRQDPGLGLRLIYFSYDVKMKEKGDIPEGYSVSREKKERFSLILESASTNQTSMYLCASSLPGTGLNEQFFGPGTRLTVL.

This clonotype was detected ten times or more. CDR3 nucleotides: TGTGCCAGCAGGCTGAGCGGGGGGGGGAATGAGCAGTTCTTC. It translates to CASRLSGGGNEQFF. The chain carries TRBV12-3 or TRBV12-4 and TRBJ2-1; 10 bases align to TRBD2. With 6 bases clipped from V and 7 bases from J, the junction kept 6 bases outside the gene matches. CDR3 size: 14 residues.

Comments on this clonotype: This probably arose from a read error, given a far larger clone one base away. V and J are TRBV5-3 and TRBJ1-3; perhaps TRBD1 as D (5 bases). TRBV5-3 is an open reading frame, and its role is uncertain. This CDR3 comprises 15 residues. V was pared by 8 bases and J by 4 bases, with 19 bases between. CDR3 bases: TGTGCCAGCAGCCCCCGGACATGGTGGGGAAACACCATATATTTT. Protein sequence: CASSPRTWWGNTIYF.